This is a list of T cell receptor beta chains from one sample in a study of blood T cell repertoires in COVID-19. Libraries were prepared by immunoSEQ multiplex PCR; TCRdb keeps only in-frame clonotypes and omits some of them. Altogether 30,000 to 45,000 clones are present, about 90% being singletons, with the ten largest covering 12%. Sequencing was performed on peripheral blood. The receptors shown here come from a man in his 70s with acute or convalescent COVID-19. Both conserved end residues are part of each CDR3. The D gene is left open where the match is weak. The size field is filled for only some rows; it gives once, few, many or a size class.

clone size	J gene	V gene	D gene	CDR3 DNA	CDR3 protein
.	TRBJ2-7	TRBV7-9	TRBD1	TGTGCCAGCAGCCAACAGGGGTCCTACGAGCAGTACTTC	CASSQQGSYEQYF
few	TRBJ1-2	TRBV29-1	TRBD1	TGCAGCGCCGGCCCTGGGACCCACAGGGGGAACTATGGCTACACCTTC	CSAGPGTHRGNYGYTF
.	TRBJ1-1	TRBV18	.	TGTGCCAGCTCACCGGTCAGGAACACTGAAGCTTTCTTT	CASSPVRNTEAFF
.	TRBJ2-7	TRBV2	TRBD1	TGTGCCAGCAGATCAGGGGGCTACGAGCAGTACTTC	CASRSGGYEQYF
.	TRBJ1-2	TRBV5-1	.	TGCGCCAGCAGCTTGGATCTGGGCGACTATGGCTACACCTTC	CASSLDLGDYGYTF
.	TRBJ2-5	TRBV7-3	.	TGTGCCAGCAGCCCCCCGGGCAGGGGAATTGAGACCCAGTACTTC	CASSPPGRGIETQYF
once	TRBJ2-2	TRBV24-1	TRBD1	TGTGCCACCAGTGATACCGGACAGGGGAGGGCCGGGGAGCTGTTTTTT	CATSDTGQGRAGELFF
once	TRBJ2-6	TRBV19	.	TGTGCCAGTACCAGACCTAGCGCCGGGGCCAACGTCCTGACTTTC	CASTRPSAGANVLTF
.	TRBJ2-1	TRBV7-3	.	TGTGCCAGCAGCTTAACCTACAGATCCTACAATGAGCAGTTCTTC	CASSLTYRSYNEQFF
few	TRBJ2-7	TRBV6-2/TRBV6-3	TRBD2	TGTGCCAGCAGCCAACGGGGGACTAGCGGATACTTC	CASSQRGTSGYF
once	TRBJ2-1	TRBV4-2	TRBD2	TGTGCCAGCAGCCAAGTAGCGGGAGATCTCAATGAGCAGTTCTTC	CASSQVAGDLNEQFF
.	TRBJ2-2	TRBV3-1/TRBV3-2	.	TGTGCCAGCAGCCAAGGCCTAGAGAACACCGGGGAGCTGTTTTTT	CASSQGLENTGELFF
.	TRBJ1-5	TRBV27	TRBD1	TGTGCCAGCAGGCTGAGAGCTATGGACAGGGGAATAAGCAATCAGCCCCAGCATTTT	CASRLRAMDRGISNQPQHF
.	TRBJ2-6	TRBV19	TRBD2	TGTGCCAGTAGTATGGGGGGGGACGCCGGTCCTGGGGCCAACGTCCTGACTTTC	CASSMGGDAGPGANVLTF
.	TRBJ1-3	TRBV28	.	TGTGCCAGCAGATGGCAGGGCGACAGAAACACCATATATTTT	CASRWQGDRNTIYF
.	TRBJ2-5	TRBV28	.	TGTGCCAGCCTACGGCGGGGGAGGGGGGAAGAGACCCAGTACTTC	CASLRRGRGEETQYF
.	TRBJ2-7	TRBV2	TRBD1	TGTGCCAGCAGTTACGACAGGGGGGCCTACGAGCAGTACTTC	CASSYDRGAYEQYF
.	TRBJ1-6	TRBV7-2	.	TGTGCCAGCAGCTGGGTACAGTTGGCTAATTCACCCCTCCACTTT	CASSWVQLANSPLHF
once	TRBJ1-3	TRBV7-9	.	TGTGCCAGCAGCCCGGGAGCTTCCTCTGGAAACACCATATATTTT	CASSPGASSGNTIYF
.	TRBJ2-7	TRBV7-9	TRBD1	TGTGCCAGCAGCCTCCCGACAGGGTTCACCTACGAGCAGTACTTC	CASSLPTGFTYEQYF
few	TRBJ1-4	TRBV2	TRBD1	TGTGCCAGCACCTACAGGGGAAAAGGTGAAAAACTGTTTTTT	CASTYRGKGEKLFF
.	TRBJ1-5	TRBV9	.	TGTGCCAGCAGCGACGGGAATAGCAATCAGCCCCAGCATTTT	CASSDGNSNQPQHF
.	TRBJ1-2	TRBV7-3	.	TGTGCCAGCAGCTTAGAAAGAGGAATTGGCTACACCTTC	CASSLERGIGYTF
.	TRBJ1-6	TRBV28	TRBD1	TGTGCCAGCAGTCTTGGGACAGGTTATAATTCACCCCTCCACTTT	CASSLGTGYNSPLHF
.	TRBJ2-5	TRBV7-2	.	TGTGCCAGCAGCTTCGGGGGTCAAGAGACCCAGTACTTC	CASSFGGQETQYF
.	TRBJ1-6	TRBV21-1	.	TGTGCCAGCAGCAAACCCCCTGATTCACCCCTCCACTTT	CASSKPPDSPLHF
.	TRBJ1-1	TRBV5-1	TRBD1	TGCGCCAGCAGCTTTGACAGGGGCAACACTGAAGCTTTCTTT	CASSFDRGNTEAFF
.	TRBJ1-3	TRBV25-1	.	TGTGCCAGCAGTGAATCGTCAGGGACTGGAAACACCATATATTTT	CASSESSGTGNTIYF
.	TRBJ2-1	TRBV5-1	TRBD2	TGCGCCAGCAGCTTATCACCGACTAGCGTGTACAATGAGCAGTTCTTC	CASSLSPTSVYNEQFF
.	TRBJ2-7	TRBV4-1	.	TGCGCCAGCAGCCAAAGGCAGGGATCCTCCTACGAGCAGTACTTC	CASSQRQGSSYEQYF
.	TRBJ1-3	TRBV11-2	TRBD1	TGTGCCAGCAGCAGGACAGGGGGGCAATACGCCTCTGGAAACACCATATATTTT	CASSRTGGQYASGNTIYF
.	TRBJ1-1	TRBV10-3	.	TGTGCCATCAGTGTGGCCGGGGGAAAGAACACTGAAGCTTTCTTT	CAISVAGGKNTEAFF
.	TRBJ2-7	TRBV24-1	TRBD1	TGTGCCACCAGTGATTTGGGGACAGGGGAGCAGTACTTC	CATSDLGTGEQYF
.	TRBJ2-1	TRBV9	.	TGTGCCAGCAGCCCGCGTGGGGAGCCTGACTCCTACAATGAGCAGTTCTTC	CASSPRGEPDSYNEQFF
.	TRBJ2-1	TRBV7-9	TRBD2	TGTGCCAGCAGCTTAACTAGCGGGAGCTATGAGCAGTTCTTC	CASSLTSGSYEQFF
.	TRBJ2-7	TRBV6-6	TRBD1	TGTGCCAGCAGCAACCCCCCCACAGGGGGTCTATTCGAGCAGTACTTC	CASSNPPTGGLFEQYF
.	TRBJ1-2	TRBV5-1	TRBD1	TGCGCCAGCACCCAGGGACATACAGGGGATGTTAACTATGGCTACACCTTC	CASTQGHTGDVNYGYTF
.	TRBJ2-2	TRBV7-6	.	TGTGCCAGCAGCTTTGGAGGGAGCGGAACCGGGGAGCTGTTTTTT	CASSFGGSGTGELFF
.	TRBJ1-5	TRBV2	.	TGTGCCAGCAGTCCCGACAGGAATAGCAATCAGCCCCAGCATTTT	CASSPDRNSNQPQHF
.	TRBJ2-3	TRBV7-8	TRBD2	TGTGCCAGCAGCTTTAGGGGACTAGCGGAGACGAGCACAGATACGCAGTATTTT	CASSFRGLAETSTDTQYF
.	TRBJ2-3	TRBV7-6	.	TGTGCCAGCAGCCTAAGGGGGTCCACAGATACGCAGTATTTT	CASSLRGSTDTQYF
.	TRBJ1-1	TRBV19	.	TGTGCCAGTAGATCGGGGGTTTTTGAAGCTTTCTTT	CASRSGVFEAFF
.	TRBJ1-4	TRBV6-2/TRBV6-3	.	TGTGCCAGCAGTTATGAACAGCTCGACCATGGGGAAAAACTGTTTTTT	CASSYEQLDHGEKLFF
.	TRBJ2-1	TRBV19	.	TGTGCCAGCCGGAGGGCGCGGGATGAGCAGTTCTTC	CASRRARDEQFF
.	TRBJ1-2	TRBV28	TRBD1	TGTGCCAGCAACTCAGGGGGGAACTATGGCTACACCTTC	CASNSGGNYGYTF
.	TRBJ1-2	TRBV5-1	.	TGCGCCAGCAGCTCCCGGGGGGGCTACGGCTACACCTTC	CASSSRGGYGYTF
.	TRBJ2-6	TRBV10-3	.	TGTGCCATCAGTGGTGAACTGGCTGGGGCCAACGTCCTGACTTTC	CAISGELAGANVLTF
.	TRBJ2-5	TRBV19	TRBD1	TGTGCCAGTAGTAGGGACAGAAGGGAGACCCAGTACTTC	CASSRDRRETQYF
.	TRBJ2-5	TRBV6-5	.	TGTGCCAGCAGTACCCTTGACTTGGGGACCCAGTACTTC	CASSTLDLGTQYF